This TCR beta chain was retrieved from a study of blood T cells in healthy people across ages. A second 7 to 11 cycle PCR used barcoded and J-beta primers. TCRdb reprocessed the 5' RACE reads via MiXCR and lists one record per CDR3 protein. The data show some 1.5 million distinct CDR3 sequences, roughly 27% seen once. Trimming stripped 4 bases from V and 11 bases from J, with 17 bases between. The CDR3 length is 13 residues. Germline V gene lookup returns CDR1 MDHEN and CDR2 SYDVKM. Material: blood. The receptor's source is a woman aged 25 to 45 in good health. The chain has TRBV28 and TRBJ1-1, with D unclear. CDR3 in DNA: TGTGCCAGCAGTTCCTTGGACGGTTTCGGGGCTTTCTTT. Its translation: CASSSLDGFGAFF. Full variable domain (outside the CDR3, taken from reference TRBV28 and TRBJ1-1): DVKVTQSSRYLVKRTGEKVFLECVQDMDHENMFWYRQDPGLGLRLIYFSYDVKMKEKGDIPEGYSVSREKKERFSLILESASTNQTSMYLCASSSLDGFGAFFGQGTRLTVV.